This TCR beta chain was captured by sequencing in a study of blood T cells in healthy people across ages. Study results and limitations: Donor CMV status was unknown, possibly confounding expanded clonotype changes.

In the case of this clonotype: Antigen specificity is unknown. One end of the junction is discordant with germline, which a read error may explain.

The authors isolated at least 6 million PBMCs per sample. The CDR3 has 15 amino acids. Per the germline V gene, CDR1 is PRHDT and CDR2 is FYEKMQ (reference sequence). A sample-barcoded 5' primer and a J-beta primer mix were used in a second PCR of roughly 6 to 11 cycles. MiXCR, run by TCRdb on the 5' RACE reads, gives a single entry per CDR3 protein. Of over a million distinct CDR3 sequences listed, around 42% are singletons. V gene TRBV13 combines with J gene TRBJ2-7, with D tentatively TRBD2 (6 bases). The specimen sequenced was blood. The TCR originated in a woman under 30 in good health. CDR3 sequence reads: CASSLPGLNSDEQYF. DNA for the CDR3: TGTGCCAGCAGCTTACCGGGACTGAACTCCGACGAGCAGTACTTC.